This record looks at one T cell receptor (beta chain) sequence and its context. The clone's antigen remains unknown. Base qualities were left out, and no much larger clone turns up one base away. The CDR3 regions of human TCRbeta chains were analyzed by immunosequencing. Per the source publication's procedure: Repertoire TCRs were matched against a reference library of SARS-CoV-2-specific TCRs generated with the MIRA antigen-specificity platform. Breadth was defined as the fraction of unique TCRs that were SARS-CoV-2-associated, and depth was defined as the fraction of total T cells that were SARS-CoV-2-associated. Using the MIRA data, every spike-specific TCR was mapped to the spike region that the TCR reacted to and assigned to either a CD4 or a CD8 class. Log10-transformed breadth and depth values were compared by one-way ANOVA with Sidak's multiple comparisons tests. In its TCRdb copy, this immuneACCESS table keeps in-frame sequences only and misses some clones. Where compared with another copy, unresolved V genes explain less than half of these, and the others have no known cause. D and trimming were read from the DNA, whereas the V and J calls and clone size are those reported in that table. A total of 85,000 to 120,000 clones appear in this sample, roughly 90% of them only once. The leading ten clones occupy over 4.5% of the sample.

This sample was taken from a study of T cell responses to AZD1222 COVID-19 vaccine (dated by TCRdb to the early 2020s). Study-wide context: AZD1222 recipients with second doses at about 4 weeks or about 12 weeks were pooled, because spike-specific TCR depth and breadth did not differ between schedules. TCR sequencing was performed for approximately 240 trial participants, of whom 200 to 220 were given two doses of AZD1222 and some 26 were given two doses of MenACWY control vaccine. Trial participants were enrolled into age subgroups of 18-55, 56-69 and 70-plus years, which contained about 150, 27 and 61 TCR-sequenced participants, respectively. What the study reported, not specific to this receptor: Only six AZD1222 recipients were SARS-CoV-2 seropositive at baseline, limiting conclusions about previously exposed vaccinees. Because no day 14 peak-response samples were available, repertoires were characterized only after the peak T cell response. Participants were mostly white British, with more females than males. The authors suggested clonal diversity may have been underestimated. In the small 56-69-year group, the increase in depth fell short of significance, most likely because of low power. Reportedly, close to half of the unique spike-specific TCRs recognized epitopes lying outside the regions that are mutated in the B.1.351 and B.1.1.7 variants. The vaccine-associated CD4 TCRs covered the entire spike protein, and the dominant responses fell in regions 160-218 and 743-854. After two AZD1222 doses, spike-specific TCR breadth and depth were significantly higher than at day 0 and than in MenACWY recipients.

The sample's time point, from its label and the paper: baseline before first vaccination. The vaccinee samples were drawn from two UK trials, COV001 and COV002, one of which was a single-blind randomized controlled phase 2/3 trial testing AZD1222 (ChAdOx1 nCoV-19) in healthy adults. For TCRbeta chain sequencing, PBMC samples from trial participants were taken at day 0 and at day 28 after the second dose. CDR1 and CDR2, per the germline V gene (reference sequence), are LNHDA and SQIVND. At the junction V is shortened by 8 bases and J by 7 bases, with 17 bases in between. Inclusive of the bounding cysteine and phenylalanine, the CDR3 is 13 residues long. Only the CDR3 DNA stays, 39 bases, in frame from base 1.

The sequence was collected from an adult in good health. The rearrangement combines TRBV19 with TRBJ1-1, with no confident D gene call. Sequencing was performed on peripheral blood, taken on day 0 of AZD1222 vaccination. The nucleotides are TGTGCCAGTGCGACATCGTCGTTTAATGAAGCTTTCTTT. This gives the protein CASATSSFNEAFF. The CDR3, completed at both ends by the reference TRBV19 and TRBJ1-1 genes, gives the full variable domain DGGITQSPKYLFRKEGQNVTLSCEQNLNHDAMYWYRQDPGQGLRLIYYSQIVNDFQKGDIAEGYSVSREKKESFPLTVTSAQKNPTAFYLCASATSSFNEAFFGQGTRLTVV.